This TCR beta chain was obtained from a study of PD-1 blockade in classical Hodgkin lymphoma. All patients relapsed after autologous stem cell transplantation, and brentuximab vedotin exposure varied. Germline CDR1 and CDR2: MDHEN and SYDVKM. V gave up 2 bases and J gave up 0 bases, with 11 bases separating them. The CDR3 consists of 17 residues. TCRdb keeps only in-frame clones here, not all; method: immunoSEQ multiplex PCR. The sample shows tens of thousands of clones, 89% of them seen only once. The origin of this receptor is a human donor with classical Hodgkin lymphoma. The gene calls are TRBV28 and TRBJ2-6; D remains ambiguous. Sequenced material: peripheral blood mononuclear cells (PBMCs), taken before the second cycle of nivolumab. This chain's CDR3 is CASSLVFLSSGANVLTF. The CDR3 DNA reads as TGTGCCAGCAGTTTAGTTTTCTTGAGCTCTGGGGCCAACGTCCTGACTTTC.